The 22 T cell receptor beta chains below come from one sample, sequenced in a study of T cell changes during pregnancy in multiple sclerosis. Repertoires were generated with immunoSEQ multiplex PCR, while TCRdb's copy carries only in-frame clones and drops some. The table shows 95,000 to 100,000 clones, with approximately 90% occurring only once. This material consisted of peripheral blood, taken after pregnancy. These receptors were taken from a female donor in good health, enrolled as a control in a pregnancy study.

V usage is TRBV7-2 and J usage is TRBJ2-7; D possibly corresponds to TRBD1 (5 bases). Germline CDR1 SGHTA, CDR2 FQGNSA. Trimming cost V 7 bases and J 0 bases, with 13 bases left between them. This CDR3 contains 14 residues. CDR3 residues: CASKSSGSSYEQYF. In DNA, the CDR3 is TGTGCCAGCAAGAGTTCAGGGTCCTCCTACGAGCAGTACTTC.

This clone appeared a single time. The chain combines TRBV7-9 with TRBJ1-1; the D is unclear. The V gene's germline CDR1 is SEHNR and CDR2 FQNEAQ (reference sequence). The CDR3 covers 12 residues. The V and J ends lost 1 base and 8 bases respectively, with 8 bases between them. The CDR3 here is CASSLVNLEAFF. For the CDR3, the DNA is TGTGCCAGCAGCTTAGTGAACTTAGAAGCTTTCTTT.

The rearrangement joins TRBV7-9 to TRBJ1-2; D is perhaps TRBD1 (5 bases). The CDR3 is 13 amino acids. CDR1 is SEHNR, CDR2 FQNEAQ, per germline (reference sequence). Trimming removed 3 bases at V and 3 bases at J, with 8 bases between. CDR3 nucleotide sequence: TGTGCCAGCAGCTTTGCAGGGTACTATGGCTACACCTTC. This sequence encodes CASSFAGYYGYTF.

The chain carries TRBV7-2 and TRBJ2-7; 8 bases are a match to TRBD2. The trim removed 4 bases at V and 1 base at J, leaving 3 bases unmatched. The germline CDR1 and CDR2 sequences are SGHTA and FQGNSA. CDR3 length equals 14 residues. The CDR3 nucleotides read TGTGCCAGCAGCTCGGGGGGGCTTTCCTACGAGCAGTACTTC. The encoded protein is CASSSGGLSYEQYF.

The V gene is TRBV4-1, the J gene TRBJ1-1; no definite D call. V lost 3 bases to trimming and J lost 1 base, with 12 bases between them. CDR3 length: 15 residues. CDR1 MGHRA and CDR2 YSYEKL come from the germline V gene. Here the CDR3 DNA reads TGCGCCAGCAGCCATTCGGGATTGAAGAACACTGAAGCTTTCTTT. The encoded protein is CASSHSGLKNTEAFF.

The chain is built from TRBV9 and TRBJ2-5; D is uncertain. Matching the DNA end better, TRBJ2-7 makes the J call doubtful. The germline V gene encodes CDR1 SGDLS and CDR2 YYNGEE. There are 14 residues in the CDR3. CDR3 bases: TGTGCCAGCAGCGCGAGGTACGAGTCCTACGAGCAGTACTTC. Translation: CASSARYESYEQYF.

The J gene is TRBJ2-3, the V gene TRBV7-6, with 8 bases that match TRBD2. Germline V lookup: CDR1 SGHVS, CDR2 FNYEAQ. Trimming at V came to 0 bases and at J to 5 bases, leaving 10 bases not matched to a gene. There are 17 residues in the CDR3. In DNA, the CDR3 is TGTGCCAGCAGCTTAGCGGTGGCAGCGGGAGCTTTAGATACGCAGTATTTT. Encoded protein: CASSLAVAAGALDTQYF.

CDR3 coding DNA: TGTGCCAGCAGTGCGCGGGGGGAGGGTGAGCAGTTCTTC. This encodes CASSARGEGEQFF. The chain combines TRBV6-1 with TRBJ2-1, with TRBD2 identical over 8 bases. The CDR3 contains 13 residues. Looked up from germline, CDR1 is MNHNS and CDR2 is SASEGT. Trimming took 4 bases from V and 9 from J; bases not matched to a gene: 5.

This chain links TRBV20-1 with TRBJ1-5; D not certain. Germline V gene sequence: CDR1 DFQATT, CDR2 SNEGSKA (reference sequence). V shed 8 bases and J shed 4 bases, with 9 bases lying between them. The CDR3 runs 11 residues. CDR3 nucleotide sequence: TGCAGTCTAGCGGTAAATCAGCCCCAGCATTTT. Amino acid sequence: CSLAVNQPQHF.

This chain connects TRBV4-1 to TRBJ2-7, with 7 bases fitting TRBD2. The CDR3 sequence is 15 residues long. Per germline, CDR1 MGHRA and CDR2 YSYEKL. V shed 0 bases, J shed 4 bases, and the junction held 6 bases outside the gene matches. This chain's CDR3 is CASSQEVNGGYEQYF. CDR3 coding DNA: TGCGCCAGCAGCCAAGAGGTCAACGGGGGGTACGAGCAGTACTTC.

In the case of this clone: At one end, the junction sequence differs from germline, possibly due to a read error. The chain joins TRBV7-7 to TRBJ2-5, with TRBD2 matching over 9 bases. This CDR3 spans 15 amino acids. Germline V gene sequence: CDR1 SSHAT, CDR2 FNYEAQ (reference sequence). CDR3 sequence: CASSSGTSPQETQYF. CDR3 in DNA: TGTGCTAGCAGCTCCGGGACTAGCCCACAAGAGACCCAGTACTTC.

This chain links TRBV5-5 with TRBJ2-1, with TRBD2 identical over 8 bases. The junction had 10 bases not matched to a gene; V was cut back by 5 bases and J by 3 bases. Per germline, CDR1 SGHKS and CDR2 YYEKEE (reference sequence). This CDR3 is built from 16 residues. The CDR3 nucleotides read TGTGCCAGCAGTCGATCGACCGGGACTAGCTACAATGAGCAGTTCTTC. It is translated as CASSRSTGTSYNEQFF.

This rearrangement joins TRBV9 to TRBJ2-7; no clear D. Germline lookup yields CDR1 SGDLS and CDR2 YYNGEE. The CDR3 is 12 amino acids. Trimming stripped 0 bases from V and 6 bases from J, with 7 bases between. CDR3 bases: TGTGCCAGCAGCGTAGGAGGTTCCGAGCAGTACTTC. Translating it yields CASSVGGSEQYF.

The chain uses TRBV6-5 and TRBJ2-7; D possibly corresponds to TRBD1 (5 bases). With 2 bases removed from V and 7 bases from J, the gap between germline ends came to 18 bases. The V gene's germline CDR1 is MNHEY and CDR2 SVGAGI. The CDR3 totals 15 residues. CDR3 amino acids: CASSYDSESYDEQYF. CDR3 nucleotides: TGTGCCAGCAGTTACGACAGTGAGAGCTACGATGAGCAGTACTTC.

The V and J genes are TRBV28 and TRBJ2-6, with 10 positions matching TRBD1. There are 17 residues in the CDR3. Unmatched junction bases numbered 13, after V lost 10 bases and J lost 4 bases. CDR1 and CDR2 (germline): MDHEN, SYDVKM. CDR3 protein: CATLGDRGRTGANVLTF. CDR3 DNA: TGTGCCACTCTAGGAGACAGGGGGCGGACCGGGGCCAACGTCCTGACTTTC.

The chain joins TRBV28 to TRBJ1-1; 9 nucleotides match TRBD1. CDR1 is MDHEN and CDR2 is SYDVKM in the germline V gene. CDR3 length: 16 amino acids. The V and J ends lost 4 bases and 0 bases, in that order; junction bases with no gene match: 6. The CDR3 sequence: CASSSRTGALNTEAFF. The CDR3 nucleotides read TGTGCCAGCAGTTCCCGGACAGGGGCCTTGAACACTGAAGCTTTCTTT.

The chain has TRBV6-5 and TRBJ2-1, with TRBD2 matching 9 bases. Germline V CDR1 and CDR2: MNHEY, SVGAGI. Trimming took 8 bases from V and 7 from J; bases not matched to a gene: 9. The CDR3 contains 14 residues. The CDR3 DNA reads TGTGCCAGCTCCCAAGCGGGGGGACCGAATGAGCAGTTCTTC. Translation: CASSQAGGPNEQFF.

In DNA form, the CDR3 reads TGTGCCAGCAGTTTGGGAGGCGTGAACACTGAAGCTTTCTTT. Translated: CASSLGGVNTEAFF. The rearrangement joins TRBV28 to TRBJ1-1, with D unclear. CDR3 length: 14 amino acids. V was clipped by 3 bases and J by 0 bases, with 8 bases between them. The germline gives CDR1 MDHEN, CDR2 SYDVKM.

The CDR3 reads CASSKYRGRDSPLHF. The CDR3 nucleotides are TGTGCCAGCAGCAAGTACAGGGGGCGGGATTCACCCCTCCACTTT. The V and J genes are TRBV4-2 and TRBJ1-6, with 9 bases fitting TRBD1. The V gene end was trimmed by 5 bases and the J gene end by 8 bases; junction bases not matched to a gene: 7. Germline CDR1 reads LGHNA; CDR2 reads YNFKEQ. The CDR3 runs 15 residues.

This clone appeared once. The chain recombines TRBV5-6 with TRBJ2-7; a possible D gene is TRBD1 (5 bases). V was trimmed by 1 base and J by 4 bases, leaving 12 bases between them. Germline lookup yields CDR1 SGHDT and CDR2 YYEEEE. The CDR3 totals 14 residues. CDR3 nucleotides: TGTGCCAGCAGCTTGTGGGGTGCAGGGTACGAGCAGTACTTC. Residues: CASSLWGAGYEQYF.

The chain links TRBV18 to TRBJ1-4; D is unresolved. Between the trimmed V and J ends, which lost 8 bases and 7 bases, there was a span of 17 bases. Germline V gene data show CDR1 as KGHSH and CDR2 as LQKENI. This CDR3 has 14 amino acids. The CDR3 spells CASRHPIRGEKLFF. CDR3 in DNA: TGTGCCAGCAGACATCCCATACGGGGTGAAAAACTGTTTTTT.

J is TRBJ2-5 and V is TRBV7-2, with 7 bases that match TRBD1. The germline V gene has CDR1 SGHTA and CDR2 FQGNSA. V gave up 8 bases and J gave up 3 bases; unmatched junction bases: 9. The CDR3 is made up of 14 amino acids. CDR3 sequence reads: CASSKGQSKETQYF. Here the CDR3 DNA reads TGTGCCAGCTCGAAGGGACAGTCTAAAGAGACCCAGTACTTC.